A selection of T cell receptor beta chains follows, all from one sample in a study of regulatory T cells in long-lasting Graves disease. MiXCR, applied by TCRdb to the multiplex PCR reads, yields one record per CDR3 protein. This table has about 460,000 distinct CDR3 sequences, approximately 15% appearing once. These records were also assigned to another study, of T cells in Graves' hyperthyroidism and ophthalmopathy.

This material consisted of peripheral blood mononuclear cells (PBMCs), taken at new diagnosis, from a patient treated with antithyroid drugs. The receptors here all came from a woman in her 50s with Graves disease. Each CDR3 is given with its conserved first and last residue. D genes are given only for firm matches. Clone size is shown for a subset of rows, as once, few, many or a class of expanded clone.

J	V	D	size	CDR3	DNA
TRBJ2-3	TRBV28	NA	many	CASNGGTDTQYF	TGTGCCAGCAATGGGGGTACAGATACGCAGTATTTT
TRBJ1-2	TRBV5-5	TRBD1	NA	CASSWDRGYISGGYTF	TGTGCCAGCAGCTGGGACAGGGGGTATATTAGCGGTGGCTACACCTTC
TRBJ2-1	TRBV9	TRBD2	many	CASSVNGGRGNEQFF	TGTGCCAGCAGCGTAAATGGCGGGAGGGGGAATGAGCAGTTCTTC
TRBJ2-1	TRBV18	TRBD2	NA	CASSPPGLADGEQFF	TGTGCCAGCTCACCTCCGGGACTAGCGGACGGGGAGCAGTTCTTC
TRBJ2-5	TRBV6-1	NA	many	CAISYRDRQETQYF	TGTGCCATCTCTTATCGGGACCGCCAAGAGACCCAGTACTTC
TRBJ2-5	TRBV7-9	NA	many	CASSRGLIETQYF	TGTGCCAGCAGCAGGGGGTTGATCGAGACCCAGTACTTC
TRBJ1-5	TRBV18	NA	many	CASSPEDGSNQPQHF	TGTGCCAGCTCACCTGAGGACGGGAGCAATCAGCCCCAGCATTTT
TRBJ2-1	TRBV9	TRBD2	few	CASSSRTSGSQDEQFF	TGTGCCAGCAGCTCTCGGACTAGCGGGAGTCAGGATGAGCAGTTCTTC
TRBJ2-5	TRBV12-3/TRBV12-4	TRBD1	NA	CASSRQTGGETQYF	TGTGCCAGCAGTCGACAGACAGGGGGAGAGACCCAGTACTTC
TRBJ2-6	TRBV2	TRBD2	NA	CASSGEGWDSGANVLTF	TGTGCCAGCAGTGGGGAGGGTTGGGACTCTGGGGCCAACGTCCTGACTTTC
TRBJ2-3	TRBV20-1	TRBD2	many	CSANPPAGADTQYF	TGCAGTGCTAACCCCCCAGCGGGAGCAGATACGCAGTATTTT
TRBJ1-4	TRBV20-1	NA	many	CSARAGIEKLFF	TGCAGTGCTAGAGCAGGGATTGAAAAACTGTTTTTT
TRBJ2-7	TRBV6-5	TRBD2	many	CASSSPSQASGRSYEQYF	TGTGCCAGCAGTTCTCCTTCCCAGGCTAGCGGGAGGTCCTACGAGCAGTACTTC
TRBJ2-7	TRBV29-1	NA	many	CSVGQVRTSYEQYF	TGCAGCGTTGGGCAGGTCCGTACCTCCTACGAGCAGTACTTC
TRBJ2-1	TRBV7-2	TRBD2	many	CASSPLSTGLAGGSYNEQFF	TGTGCCAGCAGCCCACTAAGCACAGGACTAGCGGGAGGTTCCTACAATGAGCAGTTCTTC
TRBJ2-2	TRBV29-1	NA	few	CSVEYGSGTGELFF	TGCAGCGTTGAATACGGGAGCGGGACCGGGGAGCTGTTTTTT
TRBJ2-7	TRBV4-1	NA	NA	CASSQVSSPSYEQYF	TGCGCCAGCAGCCAAGTCTCCAGCCCGTCCTACGAGCAGTACTTC
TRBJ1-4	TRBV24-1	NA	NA	CATSDSRGPNEKLFF	TGTGCCACCAGTGATAGCAGGGGACCTAATGAAAAACTGTTTTTT